What follows describes a single T cell receptor beta chain. This table comes from immunoSEQ multiplex PCR, and its TCRdb copy is limited to in-frame clones, with some not included. Here the sample spans some 170,000 clones, around nine tenths being singletons. Trimming removed 8 bases from V and 6 bases from J; junction bases left unmatched: 16. Germline V gene data show CDR1 as MNHNY and CDR2 as SVGAGI (reference sequence). The CDR3 is 16 amino acids. This entry belongs to a study of cytomegalovirus exposure and HLA in healthy donors. The V gene is TRBV6-6, the J gene TRBJ2-1; TRBD2 matches at 7 bases. The sample taken for sequencing was PBMCs. The TCR originated in a man aged 18-30 years in good health and CMV-seropositive. DNA for the CDR3: TGTGCCAGCGATCCCCGTACTAGCGCTGGGGGCAATGAGCAGTTCTTC. Translated: CASDPRTSAGGNEQFF.